This paragraph reports one T cell receptor (beta chain). TCRdb keeps only in-frame clones here, not all; method: immunoSEQ multiplex PCR. The sample has about 76,000 clones; around 94% are singletons. The sample comes from a study of technical replicates of blood from a few donors. Sequencing was performed on T cells isolated from PBMCs. The TCR was taken from a human donor in good health.

Written as DNA, the CDR3 is TGCAGCGTTGAAATCCCAGAATCCTACGAGCAGTACTTC. It translates to CSVEIPESYEQYF. This chain links TRBV29-1 with TRBJ2-7; D ambiguous. This CDR3 has 13 residues. The V end lost 2 bases, the J end lost 1 base, and 9 bases lay between the germline ends. Germline assignment: CDR1 SQVTM and CDR2 ANQGSEA.